The 5 T cell receptor beta chains given below trace back to one sample, sequenced in a study of T cells in Graves' hyperthyroidism and ophthalmopathy. Amplification yielded TCR beta CDR3 regions, with RNA transcripts as the source. The HTBI primer set served for first-round RT-PCR of the TCR CDR3. TCRdb redid the calling of the multiplex PCR reads with MiXCR, one entry per CDR3 protein. The profile shows under 450,000 distinct CDR3 sequences, roughly 15% of them singletons. Sequencing used blood. The source of these receptors is a woman in her 30s with Graves' hyperthyroidism that later progressed to Graves' ophthalmopathy.

This rearrangement joins TRBV7-9 to TRBJ2-6; D remains ambiguous. The CDR3 spans 14 residues. Trimming stripped 5 bases from V and 0 bases from J, with 5 bases between. CDR1 and CDR2 from the germline V gene are SEHNR and FQNEAQ (reference sequence). This chain's CDR3 is CASSATSGANVLTF. The CDR3 DNA sequence: TGTGCCAGCAGCGCCACCTCTGGGGCCAACGTCCTGACTTTC.

This clonotype appeared once. This may stem from a read error, because a much larger clone lies one nucleotide away. V and J are TRBV29-1 and TRBJ2-7, with D tentatively TRBD1 (6 bases). Trimming took off 7 bases at V and 7 bases at J, with 17 bases between the two ends. CDR3 size: 12 residues. Germline V lookup: CDR1 SQVTM, CDR2 ANQGSEA. CDR3 amino acids: CSGTEPSQEQYF. CDR3 in DNA: TGCAGCGGGACAGAGCCTAGTCAGGAGCAGTACTTC.

This clonotype was detected many times. V usage is TRBV3-1 and J usage is TRBJ2-5; possibly TRBD2 for D (5 bases). CDR1 LGHDT and CDR2 YNNKEL come from the germline V gene (reference sequence). V dropped 2 bases and J dropped 0 bases, with 16 bases sitting between them. This CDR3 has 17 residues. The CDR3 protein is CASSQKTNQAYQETQYF. CDR3 DNA sequence: TGTGCCAGCAGCCAAAAGACTAATCAGGCGTACCAAGAGACCCAGTACTTC.

In DNA, the CDR3 is TGTGCCAGCAGCTCCTGGGGGCATCAGAACACTGAAGCTTTCTTT. This encodes CASSSWGHQNTEAFF. The chain links TRBV12-3 or TRBV12-4 to TRBJ1-1; a weak D match, TRBD1 (6 bases). The CDR3 has 15 amino acids. Between the trimmed V and J ends, which lost 6 bases and 1 base, there was a span of 15 bases.

The table lists this clonotype with many counts. The rearrangement uses TRBV2 and TRBJ2-7; D call uncertain. The CDR3 spans 10 residues. Trimming pared 6 bases from V and 6 bases from J, leaving 6 bases between. Looked up from germline, CDR1 is SNHLY and CDR2 is FYNNEI. CDR3 sequence reads: CASRKGEQYF. CDR3 nucleotides: TGTGCCAGCAGGAAGGGCGAGCAGTACTTC.